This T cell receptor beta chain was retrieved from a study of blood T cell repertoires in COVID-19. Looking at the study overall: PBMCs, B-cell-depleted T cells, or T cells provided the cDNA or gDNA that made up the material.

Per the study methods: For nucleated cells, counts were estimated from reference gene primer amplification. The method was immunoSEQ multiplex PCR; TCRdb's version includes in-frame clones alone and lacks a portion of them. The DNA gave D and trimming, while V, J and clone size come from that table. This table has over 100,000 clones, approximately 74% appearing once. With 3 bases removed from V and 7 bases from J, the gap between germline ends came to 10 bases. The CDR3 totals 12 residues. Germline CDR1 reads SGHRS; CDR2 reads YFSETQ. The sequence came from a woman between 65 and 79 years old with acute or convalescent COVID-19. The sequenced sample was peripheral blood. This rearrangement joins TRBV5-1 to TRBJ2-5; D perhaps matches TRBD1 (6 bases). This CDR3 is CASSSGVGTQYF. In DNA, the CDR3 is TGCGCCAGCAGCTCAGGGGTGGGGACCCAGTACTTC.